Listed here are 14 T cell receptor beta chains from one sample, sequenced in a study of human T cells and chemical hapten exposure. One entry per CDR3 protein, called by TCRdb with MiXCR from the RACE reads. Of tens of thousands of distinct CDR3 sequences listed, less than 10% are singletons. Time point reported: patch test 2, 6 weeks after DPC sensitization. Treatment meaning: therapeutic diphenylcyclopropenone sensitization with weekly scalp DPC. This material consisted of whole blood, taken in connection with sensitization to the hapten diphenylcyclopropenone (DPC). The receptors were sampled from a woman aged 50 to 65 with alopecia areata. Some clones in this sample may be carry-over from other donors' samples.

The CDR3: CASSLVAGGNEQFF. DNA of the CDR3: TGTGCCAGCAGTTTAGTAGCGGGAGGCAATGAGCAGTTCTTC. The chain is built from TRBV12-3 or TRBV12-4 and TRBJ2-1, with 10 bases that match TRBD2. V gave up 1 base and J gave up 6 bases; unmatched junction bases: 0. The CDR3 totals 14 residues.

This chain links TRBV7-6 with TRBJ2-7; 7 bases map to TRBD2. V dropped 5 bases and J dropped 4; count of bases not matched to a gene: 11. The CDR3 loop spans 15 amino acids. Germline loops: CDR1 SGHVS, CDR2 FNYEAQ. The CDR3 region has the DNA TGTGCCAGCAGCCCACTTGGGGGGGTGTTGTACGAGCAGTACTTC. The encoded protein is CASSPLGGVLYEQYF.

Many counts were recorded for this clonotype. The chain employs TRBV18 and TRBJ1-4; D is undetermined. Trimming stripped 3 bases from V and 3 bases from J, with 17 bases between. The germline V gene has CDR1 KGHSH and CDR2 LQKENI. The CDR3 loop spans 17 amino acids. CDR3 sequence reads: CASSPRAERPSNEKLFF. The CDR3 DNA sequence: TGTGCCAGCTCACCCCGGGCCGAGCGCCCGTCTAATGAAAAACTGTTTTTT.

The chain has TRBV3-1 and TRBJ2-1; D remains ambiguous. Germline-derived CDR1 and CDR2 are LGHDT and YNNKEL (reference sequence). The CDR3 is 15 residues long. Trimming took off 0 bases at V and 1 base at J, with 7 bases between the two ends. The CDR3 nucleotides are TGTGCCAGCAGCCAAGATATAGGATCCTACAATGAGCAGTTCTTC. It translates to CASSQDIGSYNEQFF.

The rearrangement uses TRBV7-6 and TRBJ1-3; 7 positions match TRBD1. This CDR3 comprises 16 residues. V lost 3 bases to trimming and J lost 0 bases; unmatched junction nucleotides: 5. Germline V gene lookup returns CDR1 SGHVS and CDR2 FNYEAQ. In DNA, the CDR3 is TGTGCCAGCAGCTTCGTACAGGGGACCTCTGGAAACACCATATATTTT. Translating it yields CASSFVQGTSGNTIYF. The entire variable domain, with the rest obtained from reference TRBV7-6 and TRBJ1-3, is as follows: GAGVSQSPRYKVTKRGQDVALRCDPISGHVSLYWYRQALGQGPEFLTYFNYEAQQDKSGLPNDRFSAERPEGSISTLTIQRTEQRDSAMYRCASSFVQGTSGNTIYFGEGSWLTVV.

The rearrangement joins TRBV6-2 or TRBV6-3 to TRBJ2-3; a possible D gene is TRBD1 (5 bases). The CDR3 spans 14 residues. Germline loops: CDR1 MNHEY, CDR2 SVGEGT. V dropped 6 bases and J dropped 1 base, with 11 bases sitting between them. CDR3 sequence (DNA): TGTGCCAGCAGCCGCTGGGGCGGCACAGATACGCAGTATTTT. Its translation is CASSRWGGTDTQYF.

The V call is TRBV18, the J call TRBJ2-3; D may be TRBD2 (6 bases). The V gene lost 8 bases and the J gene lost 0 bases, with 18 bases spanning the gap. This CDR3 region has 16 residues. Germline-derived CDR1 and CDR2 are KGHSH and LQKENI. The CDR3 loop is CASVDAGTTSTDTQYF. CDR3 nucleotide sequence: TGTGCCAGCGTAGACGCGGGAACAACTAGCACAGATACGCAGTATTTT.

The chain combines TRBV12-3 or TRBV12-4 with TRBJ1-1; D unclear. CDR3 size: 13 residues. Trimming removed 0 bases from V and 5 bases from J, with 7 bases in between. The CDR3 sequence: CASSLAAGTEAFF. CDR3 bases: TGTGCCAGCAGTTTAGCTGCGGGGACTGAAGCTTTCTTT.

This clonotype has ten or more counts. V and J are TRBV29-1 and TRBJ1-1; D is unclear. The CDR3 has 13 amino acids. The V and J ends lost 4 bases and 2 bases respectively, with 11 bases between them. Germline V gene data show CDR1 as SQVTM and CDR2 as ANQGSEA. The CDR3 DNA follows: TGCAGCGTTGGAGTCCCAGATAACACTGAAGCTTTCTTT. It specifies CSVGVPDNTEAFF.

In this sample, this clonotype turned up many times. The chain joins TRBV4-2 to TRBJ2-7; D gene ambiguous. CDR3 length: 15 amino acids. Germline V gives CDR1 LGHNA, CDR2 YNFKEQ. The V gene lost 1 base and the J gene lost 2 bases, with 12 bases spanning the gap. The CDR3 bases are TGTGCCAGCAGCCAAGCCTTTGCAGCTACCTACGAGCAGTACTTC. It translates to CASSQAFAATYEQYF.

In its sample, this clonotype was seen a few times. The chain combines TRBV3-1 with TRBJ2-5; D might be TRBD1 or TRBD2, each matching 5 bases. The V gene lost 4 bases and the J gene lost 5 bases, with 11 bases spanning the gap. The CDR3 totals 13 residues. Per the germline V gene, CDR1 is LGHDT and CDR2 is YNNKEL (reference sequence). The CDR3 sequence is CASSRPEGETQYF. CDR3 DNA: TGTGCCAGCAGCCGCCCAGAGGGGGAGACCCAGTACTTC.

This clonotype appeared many times. This chain uses TRBV13 with TRBJ2-1, with D unresolved. CDR1 is PRHDT and CDR2 is FYEKMQ in the germline V gene (reference sequence). V was shortened by 4 bases and J by 5 bases, with 6 bases between the two germline ends. The CDR3 consists of 12 residues. CDR3 coding DNA: TGTGCCAGCAGCTCGTTAGACAATGAGCAGTTCTTC. Its protein product is CASSSLDNEQFF. The whole variable domain, remainder taken from reference TRBV13 and TRBJ2-1, is AAGVIQSPRHLIKEKRETATLKCYPIPRHDTVYWYQQGPGQDPQFLISFYEKMQSDKGSIPDRFSAQQFSDYHSELNMSSLELGDSALYFCASSSLDNEQFFGPGTRLTVL.

A few counts support this clonotype. V is TRBV3-1 and J is TRBJ2-1; 9 bases agree with TRBD1. The CDR3 has 13 amino acids. CDR1 LGHDT and CDR2 YNNKEL come from the germline V gene (reference sequence). Trimming removed 5 bases from V and 9 bases from J; junction bases left unmatched: 5. The CDR3 is CASSRGDRVEQFF. The CDR3 nucleotides are TGTGCCAGCAGCAGGGGGGACAGGGTTGAGCAGTTCTTC.

Notes on this clonotype: The junction and the germline gene differ at one end; a read error may be behind it. This chain joins TRBV3-1 and TRBJ1-2; D not certain. Germline CDR1 reads LGHDT; CDR2 reads YNNKEL (reference sequence). The CDR3 has 14 amino acids. The CDR3 sequence is CVSSPNGASEGYTF. The CDR3 nucleotides read TGTGTCAGCAGCCCAAACGGAGCGTCGGAGGGCTACACCTTC.